This is a list of T cell receptor beta chains from one sample in a study of human T cells and chemical hapten exposure. TCRdb re-called the RACE reads with MiXCR, one entry per CDR3 protein. The sample has 55,000 to 75,000 distinct CDR3 sequences; approximately 7% are singletons. The source material was whole blood, sampled in connection with sensitization to the hapten diphenylcyclopropenone (DPC). These receptors all stem from a woman in her twenties or thirties with alopecia areata. Some clones in this sample may be carry-over from other donors' samples. Each CDR3 is given with its conserved first and last residue. Each record gives: clone size, V gene, D gene, J gene, CDR3 DNA, CDR3 protein. D genes are given only for firm matches. Size is omitted from some rows. Given values are once, few, many or a class for expanded clones.

>many|TRBV18|-|TRBJ2-3
TGTGCCAGCTCACCCCCAGGCAGCCGAACAACAGATACGCAGTATTTT
CASSPPGSRTTDTQYF
>many|TRBV19|-|TRBJ1-5
TGTGCCAGTAACAGCCCCAATCAGCCCCAGCATTTT
CASNSPNQPQHF
>many|TRBV5-1|-|TRBJ1-1
TGCGCCAGCAGCTTGGAGGTTGAGACTGAAGCTTTCTTT
CASSLEVETEAFF
>many|TRBV2|TRBD1|TRBJ1-5
TGTGCCAGCAGTGTGGGGACAGTAGACGATCAGCCCCAGCATTTT
CASSVGTVDDQPQHF
>many|TRBV5-1|TRBD1|TRBJ1-1
TGCGCCAGCAGCTCCCAGGGGGATTTGAACACTGAAGCTTTCTTT
CASSSQGDLNTEAFF
>many|TRBV5-1|-|TRBJ1-6
TGCGCCAGCAGCTTGGACGGGCCCCTCCACTTT
CASSLDGPLHF
>many|TRBV30|-|TRBJ2-5
TGTGCCTGGAGTGTACGTAGGGCTGAGACCCAGTACTTC
CAWSVRRAETQYF
>many|TRBV12-5|-|TRBJ1-1
TGTGCTAGTGCCCTGGGGTGGACTGAAGCTTTCTTT
CASALGWTEAFF
>-|TRBV7-2|-|TRBJ1-1
TGTGCCAGCAGCTACCGATTGAACACTGAAGCTTTCTTT
CASSYRLNTEAFF
>few|TRBV6-1|TRBD2|TRBJ2-3
TGTGCCAGCAGTGGACCTGGGGGGGATCCGGATACGCAGTATTTT
CASSGPGGDPDTQYF
>many|TRBV3-1|-|TRBJ1-6
TGTGCCAGCGGGAGCTCCTATAATTCACCCCTCCACTTT
CASGSSYNSPLHF
>many|TRBV4-2|-|TRBJ2-3
TGTGCCAGCAGCCAAGAGGGAGCCGGCGGGGTTAGCACAGATACGCAGTATTTT
CASSQEGAGGVSTDTQYF
>many|TRBV6-6|-|TRBJ1-1
TGTGCCAGCAGTTACTCTCCTGGAAGCACTGAAGCTTTCTTT
CASSYSPGSTEAFF
>many|TRBV12-3/TRBV12-4|-|TRBJ2-2
TGTGCCAGCAGTACTACCTTGGGCCCCCCACGGGGCGGGGAGCTGTTTTTT
CASSTTLGPPRGGELFF
>many|TRBV29-1|-|TRBJ1-2
TGCAGCGTTGACGCACTCCCGGGGAGGGCTAACTATGGCTACACCTTC
CSVDALPGRANYGYTF
>few|TRBV6-2/TRBV6-3|-|TRBJ1-2
TGTGCCAGCGGGAGGACCGGGTTTAACTATGGCTACACCTTC
CASGRTGFNYGYTF
>few|TRBV6-6|-|TRBJ2-6
TGTGCCACAGGGTCTTATGGCGTGGCCAACGTCCTGACTTTC
CATGSYGVANVLTF
>many|TRBV13|TRBD1|TRBJ2-7
TGTGCCAGCAGTCCCACAGGTTACAGGGGCGAGCAGTACTTC
CASSPTGYRGEQYF
>many|TRBV10-3|-|TRBJ2-1
TGTGCCATCAGTTATGACGCGTATGAGCAGTTCTTC
CAISYDAYEQFF
>-|TRBV4-1|-|TRBJ1-2
TGCGCCAGCAGCCAAGATCTAACAGGGCGTTATGGCTACACCTTC
CASSQDLTGRYGYTF
>-|TRBV6-1|-|TRBJ2-1
TGTGCCAGCAGTAAATACAATGAGCAGTTCTTC
CASSKYNEQFF
>many|TRBV20-1|-|TRBJ2-3
TGCAGTGCTAGAGATTTTGGCGTATCCAACACAGATACGCAGTATTTT
CSARDFGVSNTDTQYF
>many|TRBV5-1|-|TRBJ1-1
TGCGCCAGCAGCCCGTCTGGAGGGGGGAGGAACACTGAAGCTTTCTTT
CASSPSGGGRNTEAFF
>-|TRBV6-4|TRBD2|TRBJ2-1
TGTGCCAGCAGTGGGACTAGCGGGGGGGCCAATGAGCAGTTCTTC
CASSGTSGGANEQFF
>-|TRBV5-1|TRBD1|TRBJ2-3
TGCGCCAGCAGCTTGGACAGGGGTACAGATACGCAGTATTTT
CASSLDRGTDTQYF
>many|TRBV4-1|TRBD2|TRBJ2-1
TGCGCCAGCAGCGTCCAAGATTTTATTGGCGGGGGTTACAATGAGCAGTTCTTC
CASSVQDFIGGGYNEQFF
>many|TRBV6-2/TRBV6-3|-|TRBJ2-7
TGTGCCATATCGAGGACCAGCTACGAGCAGTACTTC
CAISRTSYEQYF
>many|TRBV28|-|TRBJ1-1
TGTGCCAGCAGTCGACGGGACACCGTGAACACTGAAGCTTTCTTT
CASSRRDTVNTEAFF
>many|TRBV3-1|-|TRBJ2-2
TGTGCCAGCAGCCGACGGGCTAGCTATACCGGGGAGCTGTTTTTT
CASSRRASYTGELFF
>many|TRBV7-2|-|TRBJ1-5
TGTGCCAGCAGCCCCCTTTACAATCAGCCCCAGCATTTT
CASSPLYNQPQHF
>many|TRBV3-1|-|TRBJ1-6
TGTGCCAGCAGCCTGCAACTATTAGGGAGTAATTCACCCCTCCACTTT
CASSLQLLGSNSPLHF
>many|TRBV5-6|-|TRBJ1-1
TGTGCCAGCAGTTTCGGGAACACTGAAGCTTTCTTT
CASSFGNTEAFF
>-|TRBV2|-|TRBJ1-1
TGTGCCAGCAGACGACAGGCCTACTACACTGAAGCTTTCTTT
CASRRQAYYTEAFF
>many|TRBV6-5|TRBD1|TRBJ1-1
TGTGCCAGCAGTTACGGGTACGGGACAGCGAACACTGAAGCTTTCTTT
CASSYGYGTANTEAFF
>few|TRBV7-8|TRBD1|TRBJ2-5
TGTGCCAGCACGGGACAGAACCAAGAGACCCAGTACTTC
CASTGQNQETQYF
>many|TRBV11-2|-|TRBJ1-2
TGTGCCAGCAGCCCGGATATCATAGGGAGGGATGGCTACACCTTC
CASSPDIIGRDGYTF
>many|TRBV29-1|-|TRBJ2-6
TGCAGCGTTCATGGAGGCTCTGGGGCCAACGTCCTGACTTTC
CSVHGGSGANVLTF
>-|TRBV12-3/TRBV12-4|-|TRBJ1-1
TGTGCCAGCAGTTTAAGCCGGGGTGGCCGCCGCGCTGAAGCTTTCTTT
CASSLSRGGRRAEAFF
>many|TRBV13|TRBD1|TRBJ2-7
TGTGCCAGCAGCGGATACCGACAGGGCAGGCATCCCGACGAGCAGTACTTC
CASSGYRQGRHPDEQYF
>few|TRBV20-1|-|TRBJ1-1
TGCAGTGCTAGAGATTTGAGGGGCACTGAAGCTTTCTTT
CSARDLRGTEAFF
>many|TRBV7-8|TRBD1|TRBJ2-6
TGTGCCAGCAGCTCCCGACAGGGCTCAGGGGCCAACGTCCTGACTTTC
CASSSRQGSGANVLTF
>many|TRBV12-3/TRBV12-4|-|TRBJ1-1
TGTGCCAGCAGTTTTTTAGGAGCTGAAGCTTTCTTT
CASSFLGAEAFF
>many|TRBV5-6|-|TRBJ2-7
TGTGCCAGCAGCATAGCCCGGACGGGTTCAGAGGAGCAGTACTTC
CASSIARTGSEEQYF
>many|TRBV6-5|-|TRBJ1-1
TGTGCCAGCGGACCCCGACGTGTAGGAGCTTTCTTT
CASGPRRVGAFF
>many|TRBV12-3/TRBV12-4|-|TRBJ2-7
TGTGCCAGCACCAAGACAGGCTCCTACGAGCAGTACTTC
CASTKTGSYEQYF
>many|TRBV10-1|TRBD1|TRBJ1-5
TGCGCCAGCGGGACAGGGGGTCAGCCCCAGCATTTT
CASGTGGQPQHF
>-|TRBV30|TRBD1|TRBJ2-1
TGTGCCTGGAAAGGGACAGGCTGGACCGGCGGGCCTTACAATGAGCAGTTCTTC
CAWKGTGWTGGPYNEQFF
>many|TRBV29-1|TRBD1|TRBJ1-1
TGCAGCGTTGGACAGGGGGGCACTGAAGCTTTCTTT
CSVGQGGTEAFF
>many|TRBV18|-|TRBJ2-7
TGTGCCAGCTCGACGGGACTGCCCTCCTACGAGCAGTACTTC
CASSTGLPSYEQYF
>many|TRBV12-3/TRBV12-4|-|TRBJ2-2
TGTGCCAGCAGTTTATCCAGGGGAGGGGCCGACACCGGGGAGCTGTTTTTT
CASSLSRGGADTGELFF
>many|TRBV5-6|TRBD2|TRBJ2-7
TGTGCCAGCAGCACTTGGGCTAGCGGGGGCCACGAGCAGTACTTC
CASSTWASGGHEQYF
>many|TRBV7-7|TRBD2|TRBJ2-5
TGTGCTAGCAGCGTTAGCGGGGTGGAGACCCAGTACTTC
CASSVSGVETQYF
>many|TRBV20-1|-|TRBJ2-1
TGCAGTGCTACGTATACAGACAACAATGAGCAGTTCTTC
CSATYTDNNEQFF
>-|TRBV20-1|-|TRBJ2-3
TGCAGTCCCTGGGGGGATACGCAGTATTTT
CSPWGDTQYF
>many|TRBV20-1|-|TRBJ1-2
TGCAGTGCCAGAGACGGTAACTCCTATGGCTACACCTTC
CSARDGNSYGYTF
>medium-sized|TRBV7-2|-|TRBJ1-6
TGTGCCAGCAGCCCACGGGAGGGTAATTCACCCCTCCACTTT
CASSPREGNSPLHF
>-|TRBV5-4|TRBD2|TRBJ2-5
TGTGCCAGCAGCTTCCAGCGGGGGGTCCAAGAGACCCAGTACTTC
CASSFQRGVQETQYF